The rows below give T cell receptor beta chains drawn from one sample of a study of cytomegalovirus exposure and HLA in healthy donors. This table comes from immunoSEQ multiplex PCR, and its TCRdb copy is limited to in-frame clones, with some not included. This table has approximately 120,000 clones, 75% to 90% appearing once. Sequences were obtained from PBMCs. Source of these receptors: a man aged 25 to 40 in good health and CMV-seropositive. The CDR3 runs from the conserved cysteine through the conserved F or W. D genes are given only for firm matches. Clone size is not always given. Where it is, it says once, few, many or a class for expanded clones.

d_call: TRBD1
clone_size: few
j_call: TRBJ2-1
v_call: TRBV29-1
cdr3_aa: CSTGAAYNEQFF
cdr3_nt: TGCAGCACAGGGGCGGCCTACAATGAGCAGTTCTTC

d_call: NA
clone_size: few
j_call: TRBJ1-5
v_call: TRBV6-5
cdr3_aa: CASSLSGSVNQPQHF
cdr3_nt: TGTGCCAGCTCCCTATCCGGGTCGGTGAACCAGCCCCAGCATTTT

d_call: NA
clone_size: NA
j_call: TRBJ1-1
v_call: TRBV6-1
cdr3_aa: CASRNRVTEAFF
cdr3_nt: TGTGCCAGCAGGAACAGGGTCACTGAAGCTTTCTTT

d_call: NA
clone_size: NA
j_call: TRBJ1-2
v_call: TRBV21-1
cdr3_aa: CASSKLLRAGTDPLGGYTF
cdr3_nt: TGTGCCAGCAGCAAATTACTCAGAGCAGGGACTGATCCCCTGGGCGGCTACACCTTC

d_call: TRBD1
clone_size: NA
j_call: TRBJ1-2
v_call: TRBV6-5
cdr3_aa: CASSEQQGNYGYTF
cdr3_nt: TGTGCCAGCAGTGAACAACAGGGGAACTATGGCTACACCTTC

d_call: NA
clone_size: few
j_call: TRBJ1-1
v_call: TRBV19
cdr3_aa: CASSRGREAFF
cdr3_nt: TGTGCCAGTAGTAGAGGCCGGGAGGCTTTCTTT

d_call: TRBD1
clone_size: NA
j_call: TRBJ1-6
v_call: TRBV6-1
cdr3_aa: CASSGQGARSPLHF
cdr3_nt: TGTGCCAGCAGCGGACAGGGGGCGCGTTCACCCCTCCACTTT

d_call: NA
clone_size: NA
j_call: TRBJ1-2
v_call: TRBV19
cdr3_aa: CASSGGRWGTGYTF
cdr3_nt: TGTGCCAGTAGTGGGGGCCGCTGGGGAACTGGCTACACCTTC

d_call: TRBD1
clone_size: NA
j_call: TRBJ2-7
v_call: TRBV5-1
cdr3_aa: CASSLDRDLTEQYF
cdr3_nt: TGCGCCAGCAGCTTAGACAGGGATCTTACCGAGCAGTACTTC

d_call: NA
clone_size: NA
j_call: TRBJ2-7
v_call: TRBV27
cdr3_aa: CASSLDRSEQYF
cdr3_nt: TGTGCCAGCAGTCTCGACAGAAGCGAGCAGTACTTC

d_call: TRBD1
clone_size: NA
j_call: TRBJ1-2
v_call: TRBV9
cdr3_aa: CASSGTGAAYYGYTF
cdr3_nt: TGTGCCAGCAGCGGGACAGGAGCGGCCTACTATGGCTACACCTTC

d_call: NA
clone_size: NA
j_call: TRBJ1-2
v_call: TRBV7-8
cdr3_aa: CASSLNWAPDYGYTF
cdr3_nt: TGTGCCAGCAGCTTAAATTGGGCACCAGACTATGGCTACACCTTC

d_call: TRBD2
clone_size: NA
j_call: TRBJ2-5
v_call: TRBV7-3
cdr3_aa: CASSPLETSGEETQYF
cdr3_nt: TGTGCCAGCAGCCCCCTGGAGACTAGCGGGGAGGAGACCCAGTACTTC

d_call: TRBD2
clone_size: NA
j_call: TRBJ2-3
v_call: TRBV6-1
cdr3_aa: CASSHRGEADTQYF
cdr3_nt: TGTGCCAGCAGTCATCGGGGGGAGGCAGATACGCAGTATTTT

d_call: NA
clone_size: NA
j_call: TRBJ1-2
v_call: TRBV30
cdr3_aa: CAWSSLRLYGYTF
cdr3_nt: TGTGCCTGGAGTTCTCTCAGACTCTATGGCTACACCTTC

d_call: TRBD2
clone_size: NA
j_call: TRBJ2-1
v_call: TRBV2
cdr3_aa: CASTSGDASSYNEQFF
cdr3_nt: TGTGCCAGCACTAGCGGGGACGCTAGCTCCTACAATGAGCAGTTCTTC

d_call: TRBD1
clone_size: NA
j_call: TRBJ1-2
v_call: TRBV28
cdr3_aa: CASSLARDSPGYTF
cdr3_nt: TGTGCCAGCAGTTTGGCTCGGGACAGCCCCGGCTACACCTTC

d_call: TRBD1
clone_size: NA
j_call: TRBJ2-1
v_call: TRBV27
cdr3_aa: CASNSGTEVNEQFF
cdr3_nt: TGTGCCAGCAACTCAGGGACAGAGGTGAATGAGCAGTTCTTC

d_call: NA
clone_size: NA
j_call: TRBJ1-2
v_call: TRBV19
cdr3_aa: CASISPNYGYTF
cdr3_nt: TGTGCCAGTATCTCTCCTAACTATGGCTACACCTTC

d_call: TRBD1
clone_size: NA
j_call: TRBJ2-7
v_call: TRBV28
cdr3_aa: CASRKSGWTGVGVYEQYF
cdr3_nt: TGTGCCAGCAGAAAATCGGGATGGACAGGGGTTGGTGTCTACGAGCAGTACTTC

d_call: TRBD1
clone_size: NA
j_call: TRBJ2-4
v_call: TRBV28
cdr3_aa: CASRTGGLGKNIQYF
cdr3_nt: TGTGCCAGCAGGACAGGGGGCTTAGGCAAAAACATTCAGTACTTC

d_call: NA
clone_size: NA
j_call: TRBJ1-6
v_call: TRBV5-8
cdr3_aa: CASSLRHNSPLHF
cdr3_nt: TGTGCCAGCAGTCTGCGCCATAATTCACCCCTCCACTTT

d_call: NA
clone_size: NA
j_call: TRBJ1-1
v_call: TRBV28
cdr3_aa: CASSLPGGSHTEAFF
cdr3_nt: TGTGCCAGCAGTTTACCCGGGGGAAGCCACACTGAAGCTTTCTTT

d_call: NA
clone_size: NA
j_call: TRBJ2-3
v_call: TRBV7-9
cdr3_aa: CASNGRVTDTQYF
cdr3_nt: TGTGCCAGCAACGGCAGGGTCACAGATACGCAGTATTTT